The 13 T cell receptor beta chains reported below all come from one sample, sequenced in a study of T cells after posttransplantation cyclophosphamide. Sequencing used immunoSEQ multiplex PCR; TCRdb keeps in-frame clones, though not all of them. Observed are roughly 41,000 clones, no singletons, with the top ten taking around 5.9%. The sample comprised PBMCs. All receptors derive from a man aged 30 to 39 in good health and a related stem cell transplant donor.

In its sample, this clone was seen many times. CDR3 sequence reads: CASSESAGGYNEQFF. In DNA, the CDR3 is TGCGCCAGCAGTGAGTCAGCGGGGGGCTACAATGAGCAGTTCTTC. J is TRBJ2-1 and V is TRBV10-1; 9 bases are shared with TRBD2. CDR3 length: 15 amino acids. The J segment lost 3 bases and the V segment lost 0 bases, leaving 0 bases of the junction unmatched. In germline, CDR1 is WNHNN, CDR2 SYGVQD (reference sequence).

This clone came up many times. The V and J genes are TRBV6-1 and TRBJ1-2, with 10 bases aligning to TRBD1. CDR1 MNHNS and CDR2 SASEGT come from the germline V gene. Germline trimming cut 3 bases from V and 8 bases from J; bases unmatched to any gene: 3. This CDR3 comprises 13 residues. CDR3 sequence reads: CASSEGQGLGYTF. CDR3 bases: TGTGCCAGCAGTGAGGGACAGGGGTTAGGCTACACCTTC.

This clone was recorded many times. J is TRBJ1-1 and V is TRBV7-7, with D tentatively TRBD1 (5 bases). This CDR3 has 13 residues. The germline CDR1 and CDR2 sequences are SSHAT and FNYEAQ (reference sequence). The CDR3 region has the DNA TGTGCTACGGGGGAGGGGTTGAACACTGAAGCTTTCTTT. Its protein product is CATGEGLNTEAFF.

This clone was counted only a few times. The gene calls are TRBV7-2 and TRBJ2-7; D perhaps matches TRBD2 (5 bases). This CDR3 contains 15 residues. The V gene lost 5 bases and the J gene lost 0 bases, with 14 bases spanning the gap. Germline V gene sequence: CDR1 SGHTA, CDR2 FQGNSA. The CDR3 loop is CASSIDSGSSYEQYF. For the CDR3, the DNA is TGTGCCAGCAGCATCGACTCGGGGAGCTCCTACGAGCAGTACTTC.

To note about this clone: This same CDR3 is encoded by further DNA sequences in the sample. V and J are TRBV15 and TRBJ2-6, with 9 positions matching TRBD1. With 0 bases clipped from V and 4 bases from J, the junction kept 10 bases outside the gene matches. The CDR3 loop spans 19 amino acids. Germline-derived CDR1 and CDR2 are LNHNV and YYDKDF (reference sequence). The CDR3 region has the DNA TGTGCCACCAGCAGAGATCAGAGACAGGGGGAGGGGGGGGCCAACGTCCTGACTTTC. It specifies CATSRDQRQGEGGANVLTF.

There are many counts of this clone. The CDR3 is CASSSRTSGGSNEQFF. The CDR3 DNA reads as TGTGCCAGCAGCTCCCGGACTAGCGGGGGGAGTAATGAGCAGTTCTTC. V gene TRBV9 combines with J gene TRBJ2-1, with 14 bases aligning to TRBD2. The CDR3 consists of 16 residues. Germline V lookup: CDR1 SGDLS, CDR2 YYNGEE. The ends lost 4 bases at V and 7 bases at J; junction bases unmatched: 7.

There are many counts of this clone. The J gene is TRBJ2-1, the V gene TRBV18, with D uncertain. CDR1 is KGHSH, CDR2 LQKENI, per germline. Deletions cut 3 bases from V and 3 bases from J, with 12 bases between. CDR3 length: 15 residues. CDR3 region: CASSPGRVHYNEQFF. The CDR3 coding sequence is TGTGCCAGCTCACCTGGAAGGGTCCACTACAATGAGCAGTTCTTC.

This clone showed up many times. The chain joins TRBV6-5 to TRBJ2-7; D is ambiguous. Germline V lookup: CDR1 MNHEY, CDR2 SVGAGI. The CDR3 spans 13 residues. Trimming took off 2 bases at V and 5 bases at J, with 10 bases between the two ends. CDR3 DNA sequence: TGTGCCAGCAGTTACGAAGGGTACCACGAGCAGTACTTC. Translation: CASSYEGYHEQYF.

This clone was seen many times. The chain has TRBV27 and TRBJ2-7; possibly TRBD1 for D (6 bases). The germline V gene has CDR1 MNHEY and CDR2 SMNVEV (reference sequence). CDR3 size: 16 residues. V dropped 3 bases and J dropped 5 bases, with 20 bases sitting between them. The CDR3 region is CASSFLTSRTADEQYF. Here the CDR3 DNA reads TGTGCCAGCAGTTTCCTCACCTCCCGGACAGCGGACGAGCAGTACTTC.

This clone was seen ten or more times. The rearrangement joins TRBV7-9 to TRBJ2-1, with 11 bases matching TRBD2. This CDR3 contains 18 residues. V dropped 4 bases and J dropped 8; count of bases not matched to a gene: 16. The germline V gene encodes CDR1 SEHNR and CDR2 FQNEAQ (reference sequence). The CDR3 bases are TGTGCCAGCAGCTCGAACCGCGCCGGGACTAGCGGCTTGGATGAGCAGTTCTTC. Translated: CASSSNRAGTSGLDEQFF.

This clone was found many times. The V call is TRBV5-1, the J call TRBJ2-7, with a weak D call TRBD2 (5 bases). This CDR3 contains 16 residues. Deletions cut 4 bases from V and 3 bases from J, with 20 bases between. Germline values: CDR1 SGHRS, CDR2 YFSETQ. CDR3: CASSLNLGVANYEQYF. The CDR3 DNA is TGCGCCAGCAGCCTGAACCTAGGAGTAGCGAACTACGAGCAGTACTTC.

This clone was recorded many times. The chain uses TRBV7-2 and TRBJ1-1, with 9 bases that match TRBD1. Trimming at V came to 5 bases and at J to 4 bases, leaving 14 bases not matched to a gene. This CDR3 has 17 residues. Germline V gene data show CDR1 as SGHTA and CDR2 as FQGNSA. The CDR3 protein is CASSVVGRQGVTTEAFF. The DNA for the CDR3 is TGTGCCAGCAGCGTAGTAGGGAGACAGGGGGTGACCACTGAAGCTTTCTTT.

Many counts were recorded for this clone. The V gene is TRBV5-1, the J gene TRBJ1-6; TRBD1 agrees at 9 bases. J was trimmed by 4 bases and V by 4 bases; bases with no gene match: 3. The CDR3 totals 15 residues. Germline CDR1 is SGHRS and CDR2 is YFSETQ. The DNA of the CDR3 is TGCGCCAGCAGCCCCGGACAGGGGTATAATTCACCCCTCCACTTT. Translation gives CASSPGQGYNSPLHF.